These T cell receptor beta chains were read from a single sample in a study of cytomegalovirus exposure and HLA in healthy donors. Assay used: immunoSEQ multiplex PCR; TCRdb lists only in-frame clones, some missing. The sample comprises about 110,000 clones, 65% to 80% of which are singletons, and about 2.9% rests with the top ten. Sequencing was performed on PBMCs. Every receptor here comes from a woman aged 60-70 years in good health and CMV-seropositive. The CDR3 runs from the conserved cysteine through the conserved F or W. The D gene is left open where the match is weak. Some rows mark clone size as missing; the rest say once, few, many or name a class of expanded clone.

j_gene,v_gene,d_gene,abundance,CDR3nt,CDR3aa
TRBJ1-1,TRBV6-5,TRBD1,.,TGTGCCAGCAGTTACCTTCCAGGGGGGGAAGCTTTCTTT,CASSYLPGGEAFF
TRBJ2-5,TRBV18,.,.,TGTGCCAGCTCACCCATTACCGGACAGCGCTCGATGGAGACCCAGTACTTC,CASSPITGQRSMETQYF
TRBJ1-2,TRBV7-9,TRBD1,.,TGTGCCAGCAGCTTGATGGGACAGGGAGATGGCTACACCTTC,CASSLMGQGDGYTF
TRBJ2-7,TRBV28,TRBD2,.,TGTGCCAGCGGGAGGGCCATGGGGGCCTACGAGCAGTACTTC,CASGRAMGAYEQYF
TRBJ2-1,TRBV7-3,.,.,TGTGCCAGCAGCTTAACAGGGAGGATCAACAATGAGCAGTTCTTC,CASSLTGRINNEQFF
TRBJ2-3,TRBV27,.,once,TGTGCCAGCAGATCTCAGGGTGGCGATACGCAGTATTTT,CASRSQGGDTQYF
TRBJ2-7,TRBV27,TRBD1,.,TGTGCCAGCAGTTTAACAGGGGGCGGGGCGTGGCAGTACTTC,CASSLTGGGAWQYF
TRBJ2-7,TRBV5-1,.,.,TGCGCCAGCAGAGCCGAGGGTTACTCCTACGAGCAGTACTTC,CASRAEGYSYEQYF
TRBJ1-4,TRBV11-2,TRBD1,once,TGTGCCAGCAGCCCCCGGACAGGGGGCGATGAAAAACTGTTTTTT,CASSPRTGGDEKLFF
TRBJ2-3,TRBV7-9,TRBD1,.,TGTGCCAGCAGCTCGGACAGGAAAACAGATACGCAGTATTTT,CASSSDRKTDTQYF
TRBJ2-6,TRBV5-1,TRBD1,.,TGCGCCAGCAGCTACGGACAGGGGGCCTCTGGGGCCAACGTCCTGACTTTC,CASSYGQGASGANVLTF
TRBJ2-1,TRBV5-4,.,.,TGTGCCAGCAGCTTTTCGAGAGATAATGAGCAGTTCTTC,CASSFSRDNEQFF
TRBJ1-1,TRBV6-1,.,few,TGTGCCACAACCAGGGTTTTGGGTACTGAAGCTTTCTTT,CATTRVLGTEAFF
TRBJ2-2,TRBV5-4,.,.,TGTGCCAGCAGGGGGACTGAGCCCGGGGAGCTGTTTTTT,CASRGTEPGELFF
TRBJ2-7,TRBV19,TRBD1,.,TGTGCCAGTAGTAGAACCGGGACAGGGTACGAGCAGTACTTC,CASSRTGTGYEQYF
TRBJ1-2,TRBV19,.,few,TGTGCCAGTAGTATAGTAACGCTTGGACAGCCTCTTTATGGCTACACCTTC,CASSIVTLGQPLYGYTF
TRBJ2-1,TRBV28,.,.,TGTGCCAGCAGTTTGGGGAGGCCAAATTCCTACAATGAGCAGTTCTTC,CASSLGRPNSYNEQFF
TRBJ1-1,TRBV5-1,TRBD1,.,TGCGCCAGCAGCGCTCATACAGGGGGCGCGAACACTGAAGCTTTCTTT,CASSAHTGGANTEAFF
TRBJ1-2,TRBV4-1,.,.,TGCGCCAGCAGTCAAAACCCCGGGGCTAACTATGGCTACACCTTC,CASSQNPGANYGYTF
TRBJ1-3,TRBV7-9,.,.,TGTGCCAGCAGCTCTCGTTCCCAGGGTATGAGAGGAAACACCATATATTTT,CASSSRSQGMRGNTIYF
TRBJ2-5,TRBV19,TRBD1,.,TGTGCCAGTAGTATATATGAGGACAGGGGGCAAGAGACCCAGTACTTC,CASSIYEDRGQETQYF
TRBJ1-1,TRBV18,.,.,TGTGCCAGCTCACCACTGGGGGAGGGAGCTTTCTTT,CASSPLGEGAFF
TRBJ1-5,TRBV2,TRBD1,.,TGTGCCAGCAGTGAAGGGACAGGGGGAATCTTAAGCAATCAGCCCCAGCATTTT,CASSEGTGGILSNQPQHF
TRBJ2-5,TRBV28,.,.,TGTGCCAGCAGGCCTGCCCCAGAGGGGACCCAGTACTTC,CASRPAPEGTQYF
TRBJ2-1,TRBV10-3,TRBD2,.,TGTGCCATCAGTGAGTCCGGACTAGCGGGAGAGAATCAGTTCTTC,CAISESGLAGENQFF
TRBJ2-3,TRBV5-1,TRBD1,.,TGCGCCAGCAGCTCCACAGGGGCTAGCACAGATACGCAGTATTTT,CASSSTGASTDTQYF
TRBJ1-2,TRBV27,.,.,TGTGCCAGCAGTTCGCAGGGAAACTATGGCTACACCTTC,CASSSQGNYGYTF
TRBJ1-2,TRBV6-6,TRBD1,.,TGTGCCAGCAGTGGGGGACAGGGGGTGGTCTATGGCTACACCTTC,CASSGGQGVVYGYTF
TRBJ1-4,TRBV6-1,TRBD1,few,TGTGCCAGCAGGGGATGGGGACAGGGGAATGAAAAACTGTTTTTT,CASRGWGQGNEKLFF
TRBJ1-1,TRBV10-2,TRBD1,few,TGCGCCAGCAGTGCTCGACAGGGGTACACTGAAGCTTTCTTT,CASSARQGYTEAFF
TRBJ1-3,TRBV11-1,TRBD1,once,TGTGCCAGCAGCTTGGGACAGCTGAACTCTGGAAACACCATATATTTT,CASSLGQLNSGNTIYF
TRBJ1-6,TRBV6-1,.,.,TGTGCCAGCAGTGTGGGCAGACCCCTCCACTTT,CASSVGRPLHF
TRBJ2-1,TRBV5-1,.,.,TGCGCCAGCAGCTTGGTATTCGATGAGCAGTTCTTC,CASSLVFDEQFF
TRBJ2-1,TRBV15,.,once,TGTGCCACCAGCAGAGGGAGGGCCTCCTACAATGAGCAGTTCTTC,CATSRGRASYNEQFF
TRBJ2-7,TRBV5-8,.,.,TGTGCCAGCAGCTTGGCCGTTTGGGGGGTTGGCGAGCAGTACTTC,CASSLAVWGVGEQYF
TRBJ2-5,TRBV9,.,.,TGTGCCAGCAGCGTAAGAGGGCAGCAAGAGACCCAGTACTTC,CASSVRGQQETQYF
TRBJ2-1,TRBV7-9,TRBD2,.,TGTGCCAGCAGCTTAGACCCCCCTCGGGAGGACTACAATGAGCAGTTCTTC,CASSLDPPREDYNEQFF
TRBJ2-7,TRBV19,TRBD2,.,TGTGCCAGTAGTAACAGCGGGAGTTCTTACGAGCAGTACTTC,CASSNSGSSYEQYF
TRBJ2-5,TRBV2,.,.,TGTGCCAGCAGTGATCGAGGGCCGGAGACCCAGTACTTC,CASSDRGPETQYF
TRBJ1-1,TRBV7-9,.,.,TGTGCCAGCAGCTTGGGCCGGGGGATACAAGCTTTCTTT,CASSLGRGIQAFF
TRBJ1-5,TRBV18,TRBD1,.,TGTGCCAGCTCACCACCCCAGGGGGCGACAAGGCAGCCCCAGCATTTT,CASSPPQGATRQPQHF
TRBJ1-6,TRBV25-1,TRBD1,.,TGTGCCAGCAGTGATCCCCGACAGGGGCGAAATTCACCCCTCCACTTT,CASSDPRQGRNSPLHF
TRBJ1-6,TRBV6-1,.,.,TGTGCCAGCAGTGCAGTGGGGGGCTCCTATAATTCACCCCTCCACTTT,CASSAVGGSYNSPLHF
TRBJ2-5,TRBV19,TRBD1,once,TGTGCCAGTAGTATGGGACAGGGATTGGAGACCCAGTACTTC,CASSMGQGLETQYF
TRBJ2-2,TRBV4-2,TRBD2,.,TGTGCCAGCAGCCAAGTTTCTAGCGGGTATACCGGGGAGCTGTTTTTT,CASSQVSSGYTGELFF
TRBJ1-2,TRBV28,TRBD1,few,TGTGCCAGCAGTTTAGACCGACAGGGGGCGAGGTATGGCTACACCTTC,CASSLDRQGARYGYTF